This entry lists 23 T cell receptor beta chains sequenced from one sample in a study of identical twins. TCRdb analysed the 5' RACE reads with MiXCR anew, one entry per CDR3 protein. The data contain roughly 770,000 distinct CDR3 sequences, 18% of them seen just once; the ten biggest clones take up about an eighth. This sample was also put to use in a study of T cells expressing NK-cell markers.

The sample consisted of PBMCs. These receptors were taken from a woman aged 18-29 years in good health.

This chain links TRBV15 with TRBJ1-4; 10 bases fit TRBD1. This CDR3 spans 17 amino acids. Unmatched junction bases numbered 8, after V lost 1 base and J lost 6 bases. Germline CDR1 is LNHNV and CDR2 is YYDKDF (reference sequence). In DNA form, the CDR3 reads TGTGCCACCAGCAGAGGGGACAGGGGTTGGGGAGATGAAAAACTGTTTTTT. Protein product: CATSRGDRGWGDEKLFF.

The rearrangement joins TRBV20-1 to TRBJ1-1, with TRBD1 matching over 7 bases. Germline CDR1 is DFQATT and CDR2 is SNEGSKA (reference sequence). CDR3 length: 16 amino acids. The J segment lost 4 bases and the V segment lost 0 bases, leaving 11 bases of the junction unmatched. CDR3 nucleotides: TGCAGTGCTAGAGATCCAACCAGGGGGGCGGGCACTGAAGCTTTCTTT. Its translation: CSARDPTRGAGTEAFF.

The V and J genes are TRBV5-6 and TRBJ2-3; D possibly corresponds to TRBD2 (6 bases). V was trimmed by 4 bases and J by 2 bases, leaving 14 bases between them. This CDR3 region has 15 residues. Germline V gene sequence: CDR1 SGHDT, CDR2 YYEEEE. The CDR3 protein is CASSRREAYTDTQYF. The CDR3 bases are TGTGCCAGCAGCCGGAGGGAGGCCTACACAGATACGCAGTATTTT.

V and J are TRBV9 and TRBJ2-3; 7 bases agree with TRBD2. Germline V lookup: CDR1 SGDLS, CDR2 YYNGEE. The CDR3 covers 13 residues. The junction had 3 bases not matched to a gene; V was cut back by 4 bases and J by 4 bases. As DNA, the CDR3 is TGTGCCAGCAGCCGGGGGGTCTCAGATACGCAGTATTTT. Encoded protein: CASSRGVSDTQYF.

This sequence joins TRBV7-2 and TRBJ2-3, with 9 bases identical to TRBD1. CDR3 length: 16 amino acids. The germline CDR1 and CDR2 sequences are SGHTA and FQGNSA. J lost 4 bases, V lost 5 bases, and 10 bases had no gene match. Here the CDR3 DNA reads TGTGCCAGCAGCGACAGGCGACAGGGGGGGTCAGATACGCAGTATTTT. Translation gives CASSDRRQGGSDTQYF.

This clonotype appeared a few times. The V call is TRBV6-1, the J call TRBJ2-7; D is uncertain. CDR1 is MNHNS, CDR2 SASEGT, per germline. There are 14 residues in the CDR3. Deletions cut 5 bases from V and 4 bases from J, with 15 bases between. CDR3 amino acids: CASSPPAVGYEQYF. Written as DNA, the CDR3 is TGTGCCAGCAGTCCACCCGCAGTCGGATACGAGCAGTACTTC.

The chain employs TRBV7-2 and TRBJ2-5; D is possibly TRBD1 or TRBD2 (5 bases each). V was cut by 3 bases and J by 5 bases, with 13 bases left in between. Germline V gives CDR1 SGHTA, CDR2 FQGNSA. The CDR3 covers 14 residues. The CDR3 reads CASSFPGAVETQYF. CDR3 DNA: TGTGCCAGCAGCTTTCCCGGGGCTGTGGAGACCCAGTACTTC. Filled out from reference TRBV7-2 and TRBJ2-5, the complete variable domain reads GAGVSQSPSNKVTEKGKDVELRCDPISGHTALYWYRQSLGQGLEFLIYFQGNSAPDKSGLPSDRFSAERTGGSVSTLTIQRTQQEDSAVYLCASSFPGAVETQYFGPGTRLLVL.

The chain employs TRBV5-6 and TRBJ2-3, with 9 positions matching TRBD2. With 4 bases clipped from V and 8 bases from J, the junction kept 8 bases outside the gene matches. The CDR3 consists of 14 residues. The germline CDR1 and CDR2 sequences are SGHDT and YYEEEE. CDR3 sequence reads: CASSGAGGFGTQYF. CDR3 DNA: TGTGCCAGCAGCGGCGCGGGGGGGTTTGGTACGCAGTATTTT. The full variable domain, rest sourced from reference TRBV5-6 and TRBJ2-3, is DAGVTQSPTHLIKTRGQQVTLRCSPKSGHDTVSWYQQALGQGPQFIFQYYEEEERQRGNFPDRFSGHQFPNYSSELNVNALLLGDSALYLCASSGAGGFGTQYFGPGTRLTVL.

In this sample, this clonotype turned up many times. The chain uses TRBV9 and TRBJ2-7; D gene uncertain. Germline CDR1 is SGDLS and CDR2 is YYNGEE. V was pared by 0 bases and J by 0 bases, with 7 bases between. The CDR3 consists of 14 residues. CDR3 in DNA: TGTGCCAGCAGCGTAGGGTCCAGCTCCTACGAGCAGTACTTC. This codes for CASSVGSSSYEQYF.

Remarks on this clonotype: No conserved phenylalanine or tryptophan is present at the end of the CDR3, so a read error is the likely explanation. The chain is built from TRBV7-8 and TRBJ2-6, with D hard to call. The V gene lost 5 bases and the J gene lost 3 bases, with 11 bases spanning the gap. The CDR3 consists of 15 residues. Germline V lookup: CDR1 SGHVS, CDR2 FQNEAQ. This CDR3 reads CASSPQYLGANVLTY. CDR3 in DNA: TGTGCCAGCAGCCCCCAATACCTTGGGGCCAACGTCCTGACTTAC.

J is TRBJ2-1 and V is TRBV24-1; D gene unclear. Germline V gives CDR1 KGHDR, CDR2 SFDVKD. This CDR3 has 15 amino acids. Trimming removed 3 bases from V and 2 bases from J, with 10 bases in between. The CDR3 spells CATSDGRTPYNEQFF. For the CDR3, the DNA is TGTGCCACCAGTGATGGACGTACCCCCTACAATGAGCAGTTCTTC.

This chain connects TRBV6-1 to TRBJ1-4; D unclear. V was shortened by 5 bases and J by 5 bases, with 18 bases between the two germline ends. Germline loops: CDR1 MNHNS, CDR2 SASEGT. This CDR3 spans 16 amino acids. This chain's CDR3 is CASSPYYTNTNEKLFF. The CDR3, as DNA: TGTGCCAGCAGTCCCTACTACACCAACACCAATGAAAAACTGTTTTTT.

This clonotype came up a few times. V gene TRBV20-1 combines with J gene TRBJ2-7; the match to TRBD1 covers 10 bases. CDR3 length: 14 residues. The ends lost 1 base at V and 2 bases at J; junction bases unmatched: 2. The germline V gene has CDR1 DFQATT and CDR2 SNEGSKA (reference sequence). The CDR3 here is CSARVGTGAYEQYF. DNA of the CDR3: TGCAGTGCTAGAGTTGGGACAGGGGCCTACGAGCAGTACTTC.

V is TRBV6-2 or TRBV6-3 and J is TRBJ2-1; 7 bases are a match to TRBD2. Germline loops: CDR1 MNHEY, CDR2 SVGEGT. J gave up 0 bases and V 10 bases, and 6 bases lay outside the gene matches. This CDR3 spans 14 amino acids. CDR3: CATRDYPSYNEQFF. The CDR3 DNA is TGTGCCACGCGGGACTACCCCTCCTACAATGAGCAGTTCTTC.

The chain carries TRBV6-1 and TRBJ2-1; TRBD1 agrees at 11 bases. Trimming at V came to 5 bases and at J to 6 bases, leaving 3 bases not matched to a gene. In germline, CDR1 is MNHNS, CDR2 SASEGT. The CDR3 is 14 residues long. This CDR3 is CASSQGTGGNEQFF. Written as DNA, the CDR3 is TGTGCCAGCAGTCAGGGGACAGGGGGCAATGAGCAGTTCTTC.

The chain combines TRBV5-1 with TRBJ2-4; D is unclear. This CDR3 comprises 15 residues. The V and J ends lost 0 bases and 0 bases respectively, with 7 bases between them. Germline loops: CDR1 SGHRS, CDR2 YFSETQ. The CDR3 DNA sequence: TGCGCCAGCAGCTTGGGACCGGTAGCCAAAAACATTCAGTACTTC. It is translated as CASSLGPVAKNIQYF.

This clonotype came up a few times. Being one base from a much bigger clone, this may be a read error. The chain is built from TRBV6-5 and TRBJ2-7; TRBD1 agrees at 9 bases. Looked up from germline, CDR1 is MNHEY and CDR2 is SVGAGI. The CDR3 runs to 14 residues. The ends lost 2 bases at V and 3 bases at J; junction bases unmatched: 2. CDR3 sequence (DNA): TGTGCCAGCAGTTACGCGACAGGGGGCTACGAGCAGTACTTC. The encoded protein is CASSYATGGYEQYF.

This clonotype appeared a few times. CDR3: CSAPKSGGGSYEQYF. CDR3 bases: TGCAGTGCCCCCAAAAGCGGGGGGGGCTCCTACGAGCAGTACTTC. V usage is TRBV20-1 and J usage is TRBJ2-7, with TRBD2 matching over 10 bases. The trim removed 6 bases at V and 0 bases at J, leaving 8 bases unmatched. The V gene's germline CDR1 is DFQATT and CDR2 SNEGSKA (reference sequence). The CDR3 is 15 residues long.

V is TRBV29-1 and J is TRBJ2-1; D uncertain. CDR1 is SQVTM and CDR2 is ANQGSEA in the germline V gene. V dropped 8 bases and J dropped 0 bases, with 8 bases sitting between them. This CDR3 has 12 residues. CDR3 amino acids: CSSRYSYNEQFF. CDR3 coding DNA: TGCAGCTCCCGTTACTCCTACAATGAGCAGTTCTTC.

The gene calls are TRBV20-1 and TRBJ2-1; D unclear. Trimming stripped 6 bases from V and 6 bases from J, with 9 bases between. Germline CDR1 reads DFQATT; CDR2 reads SNEGSKA (reference sequence). CDR3 length: 11 residues. Here the CDR3 reads CSAAVLNEQFF. CDR3 in DNA: TGCAGTGCGGCCGTCCTCAATGAGCAGTTCTTC.

The chain links TRBV20-1 to TRBJ1-2; 8 bases fit TRBD1. Germline trimming cut 5 bases from V and 8 bases from J; bases unmatched to any gene: 16. Germline CDR1 and CDR2: DFQATT and SNEGSKA (reference sequence). The CDR3 is 15 amino acids. CDR3 DNA: TGCAGTGCTTGGAGGACAGGGCACGGATTGAAAGGCTACACCTTC. Residues: CSAWRTGHGLKGYTF.

This chain connects TRBV20-1 to TRBJ2-7; TRBD2 matches at 7 bases. The CDR3 sequence is 16 residues long. CDR1 is DFQATT, CDR2 SNEGSKA, per germline (reference sequence). V trimming: 3 bases; J trimming: 3 bases; junction bases outside the gene matches: 14. CDR3 in DNA: TGCAGTGCTAGGGGTGCCCTGGGGAGGGCTAACTACGAGCAGTACTTC. It translates to CSARGALGRANYEQYF.

This chain links TRBV11-2 with TRBJ2-1; 14 bases agree with TRBD2. J lost 10 bases, V lost 5 bases, and 4 bases had no gene match. The CDR3 sequence is 14 residues long. Germline loops: CDR1 SGHAT, CDR2 FQNNGV. The chain's CDR3 is CASSRLAGGREQFF. The CDR3 bases are TGTGCCAGCAGCCGACTAGCGGGAGGGCGGGAGCAGTTCTTC.